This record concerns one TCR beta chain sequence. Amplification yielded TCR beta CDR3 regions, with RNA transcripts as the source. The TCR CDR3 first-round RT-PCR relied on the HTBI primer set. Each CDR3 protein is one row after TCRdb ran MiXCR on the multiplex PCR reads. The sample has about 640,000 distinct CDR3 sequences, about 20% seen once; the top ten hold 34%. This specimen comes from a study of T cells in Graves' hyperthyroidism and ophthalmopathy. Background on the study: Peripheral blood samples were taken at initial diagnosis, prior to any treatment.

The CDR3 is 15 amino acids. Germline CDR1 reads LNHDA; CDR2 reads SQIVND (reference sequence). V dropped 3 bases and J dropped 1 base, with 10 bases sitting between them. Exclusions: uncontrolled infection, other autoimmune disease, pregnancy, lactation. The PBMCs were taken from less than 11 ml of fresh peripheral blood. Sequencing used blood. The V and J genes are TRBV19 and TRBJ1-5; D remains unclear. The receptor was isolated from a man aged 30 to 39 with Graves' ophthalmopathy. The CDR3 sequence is CASSIGFVSNQPQHF. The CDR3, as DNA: TGTGCCAGTAGTATCGGGTTCGTGAGCAATCAGCCCCAGCATTTT.